The 23 T cell receptor beta chains presented below share a single source sample, sequenced in a study of T cell responses to AZD1222 COVID-19 vaccine. TCRdb's table, derived via immunoSEQ multiplex PCR, lists solely in-frame clones and lacks some. The table records more than 140,000 clones, more than 70% of them present only once. Sequences were derived from peripheral blood, sampled on day 0 of MenACWY control vaccination. The receptors stem from an adult in good health.

The chain combines TRBV9 with TRBJ2-5; the D gene is possibly TRBD2 (6 bases). Germline V gene sequence: CDR1 SGDLS, CDR2 YYNGEE. V lost 7 bases and J lost 5, with 12 bases in between. There are 12 residues in the CDR3. CDR3 DNA sequence: TGTGCCAGCGGGAGCGGGTTGGAGACCCAGTACTTC. Translated: CASGSGLETQYF.

This clone was picked up one time. The chain has TRBV6-5 and TRBJ2-5, with 8 bases that match TRBD1. This CDR3 has 15 amino acids. With V trimmed by 2 bases and J by 5 bases, 7 bases remained unmatched. Germline V lookup: CDR1 MNHEY, CDR2 SVGAGI. Here the CDR3 reads CASSYPPGGEETQYF. The CDR3 DNA reads as TGTGCCAGCAGTTACCCCCCAGGGGGCGAGGAGACCCAGTACTTC.

This chain connects TRBV30 to TRBJ2-7, with 8 bases matching TRBD2. After removal of 3 bases from V and 5 bases from J, the junction contained 24 bases not matched to a gene. CDR3 length: 19 amino acids. Germline assignment: CDR1 GTSNPN and CDR2 SVGIG (reference sequence). The CDR3 DNA sequence: TGTGCCTGGAGCCCCCTTGGGGGGGGACTAAGCGGGAGAGGGAACGAGCAGTACTTC. Amino acid sequence: CAWSPLGGGLSGRGNEQYF. The full variable domain, with the rest looked up from reference TRBV30 and TRBJ2-7, is SQTIHQWPATLVQPVGSPLSLECTVEGTSNPNLYWYRQAAGRGLQLLFYSVGIGQISSEVPQNLSASRPQDRQFILSSKKLLLSDSGFYLCAWSPLGGGLSGRGNEQYFGPGTRLTVT.

The V call is TRBV18, the J call TRBJ1-6; D is uncertain. This CDR3 comprises 15 residues. With 6 bases removed from V and 0 bases from J, the gap between germline ends came to 9 bases. Germline CDR1 reads KGHSH; CDR2 reads LQKENI. The DNA for the CDR3 is TGTGCCAGCTCCGCGGGAGCCTCCTATAATTCACCCCTCCACTTT. Translation: CASSAGASYNSPLHF.

V is TRBV19 and J is TRBJ1-1; D is uncertain. Per the germline V gene, CDR1 is LNHDA and CDR2 is SQIVND (reference sequence). V was clipped by 10 bases and J by 4 bases, with 19 bases between them. The CDR3 has 14 amino acids. Here the CDR3 DNA reads TGTGCCACCGTCGGAACAGTCCGGGGCACTGAAGCTTTCTTT. It is translated as CATVGTVRGTEAFF.

The CDR3 loop reads CASSLESAGSYTF. The CDR3 coding sequence is TGTGCCAGCAGCTTAGAGTCGGCAGGATCCTACACCTTC. The genes are TRBV7-9 and TRBJ1-2; no reliable D call. V lost 1 base and J lost 10, with 13 bases in between. Per the germline V gene, CDR1 is SEHNR and CDR2 is FQNEAQ (reference sequence). This CDR3 has 13 residues.

The chain employs TRBV15 and TRBJ2-7; TRBD1 agrees at 7 bases. V lost 3 bases, J lost 6 bases, and 14 bases stayed unmatched. The CDR3 sequence is 16 residues long. The germline CDR1 and CDR2 sequences are LNHNV and YYDKDF (reference sequence). As DNA, the CDR3 is TGTGCCACCAGCAGGGGGAAGACAGGGAACTTGGTCGAGCAGTACTTC. It codes for CATSRGKTGNLVEQYF.

The CDR3 region has the DNA TGTGCCAGCAGCCCGGGACAGTCCTACGAGCAGTACTTC. This encodes CASSPGQSYEQYF. The chain links TRBV11-3 to TRBJ2-7; 7 bases match TRBD1. The CDR3 is 13 amino acids. Losses at the gene ends were 5 bases for V and 1 base for J; bases not matched to a gene: 2. Looked up from germline, CDR1 is SGHNT and CDR2 is YENEEA.

In this sample, this clone turned up once. This chain connects TRBV29-1 to TRBJ2-3, with 12 bases that match TRBD2. The germline V gene encodes CDR1 SQVTM and CDR2 ANQGSEA. This CDR3 contains 14 residues. Losses at the gene ends were 7 bases for V and 3 bases for J; bases not matched to a gene: 5. CDR3 coding DNA: TGCAGCGGACTCCTAGCGGGAGGGACAGATACGCAGTATTTT. This codes for CSGLLAGGTDTQYF.

The J gene is TRBJ1-2, the V gene TRBV5-6, with D perhaps matching TRBD1 (6 bases). V was cut by 0 bases and J by 2 bases, with 8 bases left in between. Germline lookup yields CDR1 SGHDT and CDR2 YYEEEE. This CDR3 region has 14 residues. CDR3 bases: TGTGCCAGCAGCTTGGTTAGGGGGAACTATGGCTACACCTTC. This gives the protein CASSLVRGNYGYTF. Together with reference TRBV5-6 and TRBJ1-2, the CDR3 gives the full variable domain: DAGVTQSPTHLIKTRGQQVTLRCSPKSGHDTVSWYQQALGQGPQFIFQYYEEEERQRGNFPDRFSGHQFPNYSSELNVNALLLGDSALYLCASSLVRGNYGYTFGSGTRLTVV.

The V gene is TRBV4-3, the J gene TRBJ2-7, with unresolved D. The CDR3 contains 16 residues. Between the trimmed V and J ends, which lost 1 base and 0 bases, there was a span of 13 bases. CDR1 is LGHNA and CDR2 is YSLEER in the germline V gene. Written as DNA, the CDR3 is TGCGCCAGCAGCCAAGGGATAGACTGGGGCTCCTACGAGCAGTACTTC. As protein: CASSQGIDWGSYEQYF.

The rearrangement links TRBV4-1 to TRBJ1-2; 9 bases align to TRBD1. The CDR3 consists of 16 residues. Per the germline V gene, CDR1 is MGHRA and CDR2 is YSYEKL. Trimming at V came to 1 base and at J to 7 bases, leaving 10 bases not matched to a gene. In nucleotides, the CDR3 is TGCGCCAGCAGCCAAGGGGACAGGGCCCCTTTCAGTGGCTACACCTTC. Its translation: CASSQGDRAPFSGYTF.

The V and J genes are TRBV20-1 and TRBJ2-1; tentative D call: TRBD2 (6 bases). The CDR3 totals 16 residues. The germline gives CDR1 DFQATT, CDR2 SNEGSKA (reference sequence). Trimming took 3 bases from V and 5 from J, leaving 20 bases between them. The CDR3 sequence: CSASRGAGGDDNEQFF. In DNA form, the CDR3 reads TGCAGTGCTAGTAGGGGCGCGGGCGGGGATGACAATGAGCAGTTCTTC.

J is TRBJ2-7 and V is TRBV4-3, with D tentatively TRBD1 or TRBD2 (5 bases each). Germline assignment: CDR1 LGHNA and CDR2 YSLEER. The V end was cut by 0 bases, the J end by 2 bases, with 14 bases between. This CDR3 comprises 16 residues. The CDR3 reads CASSQDPGTITYEQYF. CDR3 DNA: TGCGCCAGCAGCCAAGACCCCGGGACCATAACCTACGAGCAGTACTTC.

The chain joins TRBV7-6 to TRBJ2-1; D not resolved. Looked up from germline, CDR1 is SGHVS and CDR2 is FNYEAQ. V was cut by 1 base and J by 4 bases, with 14 bases left in between. The CDR3 covers 16 residues. The CDR3 loop is CASSLGQPLVYNEQFF. Here the CDR3 DNA reads TGTGCCAGCAGCTTAGGGCAGCCACTTGTTTACAATGAGCAGTTCTTC. The full variable domain, with the rest looked up from reference TRBV7-6 and TRBJ2-1, is GAGVSQSPRYKVTKRGQDVALRCDPISGHVSLYWYRQALGQGPEFLTYFNYEAQQDKSGLPNDRFSAERPEGSISTLTIQRTEQRDSAMYRCASSLGQPLVYNEQFFGPGTRLTVL.

CDR3 region: CAAGVAGETQYF. CDR3 bases: TGTGCCGCCGGGGTGGCGGGAGAGACCCAGTACTTC. The V call is TRBV7-6, the J call TRBJ2-5; the D gene is possibly TRBD2 (5 bases). The V end was cut by 11 bases, the J end by 4 bases, with 14 bases between. Per the germline V gene, CDR1 is SGHVS and CDR2 is FNYEAQ. The CDR3 is 12 amino acids.

The rearrangement joins TRBV18 to TRBJ1-4; D might be TRBD1 (5 bases). The CDR3 consists of 15 residues. V was trimmed by 1 base and J by 8 bases, leaving 14 bases between them. CDR1 is KGHSH, CDR2 LQKENI, per germline. Here the CDR3 DNA reads TGTGCCAGCTCACCACGGACCGGGGGAGGGGAAAAACTGTTTTTT. Translated, it gives CASSPRTGGGEKLFF.

This clone was seen a few times. The chain carries TRBV6-2 or TRBV6-3 and TRBJ2-7, with TRBD2 matching over 14 bases. V lost 5 bases to trimming and J lost 5 bases; unmatched junction nucleotides: 5. Germline CDR1 reads MNHEY; CDR2 reads SVGEGT. The CDR3 spans 15 residues. CDR3 sequence: CASSGLGLAGDEQYF. CDR3 sequence (DNA): TGTGCCAGCAGTGGTCTGGGACTAGCGGGAGACGAGCAGTACTTC.

The chain couples TRBV9 to TRBJ1-1, with 9 bases that match TRBD1. Germline CDR1 SGDLS, CDR2 YYNGEE. V shed 3 bases, J shed 5 bases, and the junction held 2 bases outside the gene matches. The length of the CDR3 is 13 residues. In nucleotides, the CDR3 is TGTGCCAGCAGCGGGGACAGGGATACTGAAGCTTTCTTT. It yields the protein CASSGDRDTEAFF.

The chain recombines TRBV19 with TRBJ1-1; D not certain. Germline loops: CDR1 LNHDA, CDR2 SQIVND (reference sequence). V was shortened by 3 bases and J by 3 bases, with 11 bases between the two germline ends. This CDR3 spans 14 amino acids. The DNA of the CDR3 is TGTGCCAGTAGTATTTCTAGATCATACACTGAAGCTTTCTTT. It codes for CASSISRSYTEAFF. The full variable domain, rest sourced from reference TRBV19 and TRBJ1-1, is DGGITQSPKYLFRKEGQNVTLSCEQNLNHDAMYWYRQDPGQGLRLIYYSQIVNDFQKGDIAEGYSVSREKKESFPLTVTSAQKNPTAFYLCASSISRSYTEAFFGQGTRLTVV.

This clone was observed once. The rearrangement links TRBV6-2 or TRBV6-3 to TRBJ1-1, with D perhaps matching TRBD1 (6 bases). The germline gives CDR1 MNHEY, CDR2 SVGEGT. The germline V and J ends were trimmed by 6 bases and 3 bases, with 11 bases remaining between them. This CDR3 region has 13 residues. The CDR3 DNA follows: TGTGCCAGCAGCCACAGGGAGCACACTGAAGCTTTCTTT. This encodes CASSHREHTEAFF.

The gene calls are TRBV15 and TRBJ2-1; TRBD2 might be the D (7 bases). The CDR3 is 18 residues long. With 6 bases removed from V and 0 bases from J, the gap between germline ends came to 21 bases. Per germline, CDR1 LNHNV and CDR2 YYDKDF (reference sequence). Here the CDR3 DNA reads TGTGCCACCAGGGGAACTGAAAGGGGGACTAACTCCTACAATGAGCAGTTCTTC. Translation gives CATRGTERGTNSYNEQFF.

V gene TRBV19 combines with J gene TRBJ1-2; tentative D call: TRBD1 (6 bases). There are 15 residues in the CDR3. Germline V CDR1 and CDR2: LNHDA, SQIVND (reference sequence). With 0 bases removed from V and 8 bases from J, the gap between germline ends came to 16 bases. CDR3 residues: CASSIDRGGDSGYTF. In nucleotides, the CDR3 is TGTGCCAGTAGTATAGATCGGGGGGGCGATTCGGGCTACACCTTC.